This T cell receptor beta chain came from a study of shared clonotypes between healthy human individuals. Libraries were prepared by immunoSEQ multiplex PCR; TCRdb keeps only in-frame clonotypes and omits some of them. This table has about 490,000 clones, approximately 80% appearing once. This CDR3 region has 13 residues. V was trimmed by 6 bases and J by 1 base, leaving 9 bases between them. Germline loops: CDR1 KGHSH, CDR2 LQKENI. Sequenced: PBMCs. V and J are TRBV18 and TRBJ1-1, with D perhaps TRBD1 (5 bases). The source of this sequence is a woman aged 40 to 49 in good health. Some clones in this sample may be carry-over from other donors' samples. CDR3 region: CASSQGPNTEAFF. In DNA, the CDR3 is TGTGCCAGCTCGCAGGGCCCGAACACTGAAGCTTTCTTT.